This TCR beta chain originates from a study of a mutant IDH1 vaccine in newly diagnosed glioma. The method was immunoSEQ multiplex PCR; TCRdb's version includes in-frame clones alone and lacks a portion of them. The sample shows roughly 43,000 clones, about 76% of them seen only once. In regard to this clone: The antigen is unknown.

Per germline, CDR1 SGHDT and CDR2 YYEEEE. The V end was cut by 4 bases, the J end by 6 bases, with 16 bases between. The CDR3 runs to 14 residues. Time point of the sample: week 23, last vaccination. It was 300 ug of mutant IDH1 20-mer peptide that made up each vaccine dose, given with topical imiquimod. This receptor was taken from a man aged 50 to 60 with glioma. Source: PBMCs, taken from a glioma patient whose treatment included an IDH1 peptide vaccine. The chain is built from TRBV5-6 and TRBJ1-1; D unclear. CDR3 region: CASSLWGARAEAFF. The CDR3 DNA is TGTGCCAGCAGCCTTTGGGGAGCACGCGCTGAAGCTTTCTTT.